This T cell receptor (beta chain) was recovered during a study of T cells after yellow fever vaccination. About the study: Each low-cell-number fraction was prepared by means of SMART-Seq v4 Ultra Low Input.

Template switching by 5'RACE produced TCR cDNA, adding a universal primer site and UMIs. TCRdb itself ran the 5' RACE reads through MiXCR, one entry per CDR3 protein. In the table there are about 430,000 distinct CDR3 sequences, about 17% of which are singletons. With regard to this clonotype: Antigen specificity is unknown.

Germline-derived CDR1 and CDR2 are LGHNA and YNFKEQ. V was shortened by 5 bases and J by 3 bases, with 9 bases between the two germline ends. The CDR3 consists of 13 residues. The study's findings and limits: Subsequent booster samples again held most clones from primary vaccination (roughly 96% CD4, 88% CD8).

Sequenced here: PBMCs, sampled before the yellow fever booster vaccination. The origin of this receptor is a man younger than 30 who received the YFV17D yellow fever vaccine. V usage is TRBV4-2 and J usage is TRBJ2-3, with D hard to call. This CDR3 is CASSSPSTDTQYF. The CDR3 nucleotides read TGTGCCAGCAGCTCGCCGTCGACAGATACGCAGTATTTT.